This T cell receptor beta chain was obtained from a study of human T cells and chemical hapten exposure. Overall study findings and caveats: Patch test score was positively correlated with the counts of TCRs that had expanded at PT1.

Time point described: patch test 1, 2 weeks after DPC sensitization. Treatment: therapeutic diphenylcyclopropenone sensitization with weekly scalp DPC. Blood draws preceded each patch test application. Note on this clonotype: Antigen specificity is unknown.

One entry per CDR3 protein, called by TCRdb with MiXCR from the RACE reads. This sample has approximately 100,000 distinct CDR3 sequences, with approximately 11% found just once. The TCR originated in a woman in her 40s with alopecia areata. Some clones in this sample may be carry-over from other donors' samples. The material was whole blood, obtained in connection with sensitization to the hapten diphenylcyclopropenone (DPC).

The CDR3 spells CSGHGLSTDTQYF. The CDR3 DNA follows: TGCAGCGGTCACGGGCTTAGCACAGATACGCAGTATTTT. The chain links TRBV29-1 to TRBJ2-3; the D is unclear. Trimming removed 7 bases from V and 0 bases from J, with 11 bases in between. CDR1 SQVTM and CDR2 ANQGSEA come from the germline V gene. This CDR3 spans 13 amino acids.